The clone carrying this TCR beta chain was counted many times. The TCR beta CDR3 regions underwent amplification from RNA transcripts. The first round was an RT-PCR with HTBI primers, and the second round was a multiplex PCR. TCRdb re-called the multiplex PCR reads with MiXCR, one entry per CDR3 protein. There are 300,000 or so distinct CDR3 sequences in the sample; roughly 15% occur only once, and roughly an eighth lies in the top ten. Clinicians diagnosed using symptoms, serum thyroxine, TRAb, thyroid ultrasound and orbital computed tomography. These data belong to a study of Graves' ophthalmopathy and Graves' hyperthyroidism. Germline V gives CDR1 SGHDT, CDR2 YYEEEE. The CDR3 loop spans 12 amino acids. V was clipped by 0 bases and J by 5 bases, with 3 bases between them.

The origin of this receptor is an adult man with Graves' ophthalmopathy. The J gene is TRBJ1-5, the V gene TRBV5-6; D unclear. The sequenced material came from peripheral blood. The CDR3 region has the DNA TGTGCCAGCAGCTTGGTCGATCAGCCCCAGCATTTT. Protein: CASSLVDQPQHF.